Each of the 5 T cell receptor beta chains below was sequenced from the same sample in a study of T cells after yellow fever vaccination. Each CDR3 protein is one row after TCRdb ran MiXCR on the 5' RACE reads. The sample has some 320,000 distinct CDR3 sequences; approximately 4% are singletons. The specimen was PBMCs, collected 15 days after the yellow fever booster vaccination. The receptors stem from a man in his late teens or twenties who received the YFV17D yellow fever vaccine.

This rearrangement joins TRBV10-3 to TRBJ1-2; the D gene is possibly TRBD1 (6 bases). The germline gives CDR1 ENHRY, CDR2 SYGVKD. The CDR3 covers 13 residues. V lost 6 bases to trimming and J lost 6 bases, with 14 bases between them. As DNA, the CDR3 is TGTGCCATCAGCCCCGTGGGGGCGGATGGCTACACCTTC. It is translated as CAISPVGADGYTF.

This clonotype was picked up a small number of times. The chain is built from TRBV4-1 and TRBJ2-4; 11 bases are shared with TRBD2. Germline lookup yields CDR1 MGHRA and CDR2 YSYEKL. V was pared by 2 bases and J by 6 bases, with 6 bases of the junction left unmatched. CDR3 size: 16 residues. The CDR3 sequence: CASSQPTSGEGNIQYF. The CDR3 region has the DNA TGCGCCAGCAGCCAACCGACTAGCGGGGAAGGAAACATTCAGTACTTC.

This chain connects TRBV3-1 to TRBJ2-7; D possibly matches TRBD1 or TRBD2 (5 bases each). Germline CDR1 is LGHDT and CDR2 is YNNKEL (reference sequence). V shed 0 bases and J shed 3 bases, with 6 bases lying between them. The CDR3 consists of 13 residues. The CDR3 loop is CASSQDGGYEQYV. The CDR3 nucleotides read TGTGCCAGCAGCCAAGATGGGGGCTACGAGCAGTACGTC.

The V and J genes are TRBV12-3 or TRBV12-4 and TRBJ2-7; no firm D call. The CDR3 has 12 amino acids. Deletions cut 3 bases from V and 2 bases from J, with 5 bases between. As DNA, the CDR3 is TGTGCCAGCAGTTTTAACCCCTACGAGCAGTACTTC. It encodes CASSFNPYEQYF.

The gene calls are TRBV27 and TRBJ2-1, with D unclear. V was cut by 2 bases and J by 6 bases, with 14 bases left in between. The CDR3 sequence is 15 residues long. Germline loops: CDR1 MNHEY, CDR2 SMNVEV (reference sequence). The CDR3: CASSLGTTTPNEQFF. The DNA for the CDR3 is TGTGCCAGCAGTTTAGGCACTACGACCCCCAATGAGCAGTTCTTC.